The 15 T cell receptor beta chains below come from one sample, sequenced in a study of T cell repertoires in cytomegalovirus infection. No cognate antigen is known for these TCRs. Using its own MiXCR run on the reads, TCRdb lists one record per CDR3 protein. Among 110,000 or so distinct CDR3 sequences listed, about 30% were seen once. The sequencing used CD8+ T cells from cultured PBMCs, collected from culture after CMV antigen stimulation. The receptors derive from a human donor in good health (CMV status not recorded). Some clones in this sample may be carry-over from other donors' samples.

This clonotype was counted a few times. The rearrangement links TRBV3-1 to TRBJ2-3, with 8 positions matching TRBD2. Germline values: CDR1 LGHDT, CDR2 YNNKEL (reference sequence). The CDR3 is 16 residues long. J gave up 4 bases and V 2 bases, and 8 bases lay outside the gene matches. CDR3 sequence reads: CASSQSSGTSADTQYF. The CDR3 coding sequence is TGTGCCAGCAGCCAAAGTTCCGGGACTAGTGCAGATACGCAGTATTTT.

This clonotype has only a few counts. The rearrangement uses TRBV28 and TRBJ2-3, with 12 bases identical to TRBD2. The germline CDR1 and CDR2 sequences are MDHEN and SYDVKM. V lost 2 bases and J lost 3; bases outside the gene matches: 12. The length of the CDR3 is 19 residues. The CDR3 here is CASSLPSGGVQVATDTQYF. CDR3 sequence (DNA): TGTGCCAGCAGTTTACCTAGCGGGGGGGTCCAGGTGGCGACAGATACGCAGTATTTT.

A few counts support this clonotype. The rearrangement links TRBV4-1 to TRBJ1-2, with a possible D match to TRBD1 (5 bases). V lost 0 bases to trimming and J lost 2 bases, with 7 bases between them. CDR3 length: 14 amino acids. Germline-derived CDR1 and CDR2 are MGHRA and YSYEKL. The CDR3 bases are TGCGCCAGCAGCCAAGATTGGGGGAACTATGGCTACACCTTC. Amino acid sequence: CASSQDWGNYGYTF.

This rearrangement joins TRBV4-1 to TRBJ2-1, with D perhaps TRBD1 (6 bases). CDR1 is MGHRA, CDR2 YSYEKL, per germline. The CDR3 sequence is 14 residues long. V dropped 2 bases and J dropped 2 bases, with 7 bases sitting between them. CDR3 DNA sequence: TGCGCCAGCAGCCAAAGGACAGCCTACAATGAGCAGTTCTTC. It codes for CASSQRTAYNEQFF.

The CDR3 bases are TGCAGTGCCCCTAAGCAGGAGGGGGGCCCCTACGAGCAGTACTTC. Residues: CSAPKQEGGPYEQYF. The chain has TRBV20-1 and TRBJ2-7; D is perhaps TRBD1 or TRBD2 (6 bases each). Trimming shortened V by 6 bases and J by 2 bases, and 20 bases separated the two germline ends. Germline V CDR1 and CDR2: DFQATT, SNEGSKA (reference sequence). The CDR3 has 15 residues.

The CDR3 reads CASSWRQGFEEQFF. DNA of the CDR3: TGTGCCAGCAGTTGGAGGCAGGGGTTTGAGGAGCAGTTCTTC. This rearrangement joins TRBV6-5 to TRBJ2-1; D perhaps matches TRBD1 (6 bases). V shed 4 bases and J shed 10 bases, with 17 bases lying between them. The CDR3 is 14 residues long. The germline V gene has CDR1 MNHEY and CDR2 SVGAGI.

This clonotype was observed a few times. V usage is TRBV5-1 and J usage is TRBJ1-6; no firm D call. V shed 0 bases and J shed 6 bases, with 7 bases lying between them. The CDR3 consists of 14 residues. Germline-derived CDR1 and CDR2 are SGHRS and YFSETQ. DNA of the CDR3: TGCGCCAGCAGCTTGGAGGGCTTTAATTCACCCCTCCACTTT. Translated, it gives CASSLEGFNSPLHF.

This sequence joins TRBV19 and TRBJ2-6; D uncertain. CDR1 is LNHDA and CDR2 is SQIVND in the germline V gene (reference sequence). The length of the CDR3 is 15 residues. The ends were cut back, 1 base at V and 2 bases at J, with 6 bases in the middle. The CDR3 loop reads CASSIGVTGANVLTF. The CDR3 bases are TGTGCCAGTAGTATAGGAGTAACTGGGGCCAACGTCCTGACTTTC.

At least ten counts were recorded for this clonotype. The V and J genes are TRBV19 and TRBJ2-7; the D is unclear. The CDR3 is 13 residues long. Trimming pared 1 base from V and 3 bases from J, leaving 7 bases between. Germline V CDR1 and CDR2: LNHDA, SQIVND (reference sequence). Here the CDR3 reads CASSIAELYEQYF. The CDR3 coding sequence is TGTGCCAGTAGTATAGCGGAGCTCTACGAGCAGTACTTC.

This chain connects TRBV7-9 to TRBJ2-3; no firm D call. The CDR3 consists of 16 residues. The V gene lost 1 base and the J gene lost 0 bases, with 11 bases spanning the gap. Germline values: CDR1 SEHNR, CDR2 FQNEAQ (reference sequence). CDR3 sequence reads: CASSLGALTSTDTQYF. DNA of the CDR3: TGTGCCAGCAGCTTAGGGGCACTCACTAGCACAGATACGCAGTATTTT. Together with reference TRBV7-9 and TRBJ2-3, the CDR3 gives the full variable domain: DTGVSQNPRHKITKRGQNVTFRCDPISEHNRLYWYRQTLGQGPEFLTYFQNEAQLEKSRLLSDRFSAERPKGSFSTLEIQRTEQGDSAMYLCASSLGALTSTDTQYFGPGTRLTVL.

This clonotype was seen only a few times. CDR3 DNA: TGTGCCAGCAGCGCCCGGTCCAGGGCCGAGAGCTCCTACGAGCAGTACTTC. It specifies CASSARSRAESSYEQYF. V gene TRBV7-2 combines with J gene TRBJ2-7; TRBD1 might be the D (5 bases). V lost 5 bases, J lost 0 bases, and 20 bases lay in between. This CDR3 is 17 amino acids long. Germline V gene sequence: CDR1 SGHTA, CDR2 FQGNSA.

This clonotype was counted between two and nine times. The V and J genes are TRBV7-3 and TRBJ1-2; 9 nucleotides align to TRBD1. Germline CDR1 is SGHTA and CDR2 is FQGTGA. The CDR3 is 15 residues long. Trimming at V came to 5 bases and at J to 2 bases, leaving 6 bases not matched to a gene. This CDR3 reads CASSPPGQGNYGYTF. CDR3 DNA sequence: TGTGCCAGCAGCCCGCCGGGACAGGGAAACTATGGCTACACCTTC.

There are a few counts of this clonotype. The chain joins TRBV7-2 to TRBJ2-2; 8 nucleotides line up with TRBD2. Germline V gene lookup returns CDR1 SGHTA and CDR2 FQGNSA. The CDR3 is 18 amino acids. The ends lost 2 bases at V and 7 bases at J; junction bases unmatched: 15. CDR3 DNA: TGTGCCAGCAGCTTAAACATCGGGGGGGGGCGCGTTGGCGGGGAGCTGTTTTTT. It translates to CASSLNIGGGRVGGELFF.

In this sample, this clonotype turned up a few times. The chain has TRBV19 and TRBJ1-1; D not certain. Trimming stripped 7 bases from V and 10 bases from J, with 28 bases between. Germline CDR1 reads LNHDA; CDR2 reads SQIVND (reference sequence). The CDR3 extends over 16 amino acids. The chain's CDR3 is CASTGRIPDAPKGAFF. The CDR3 region has the DNA TGTGCCAGTACGGGAAGGATTCCGGACGCTCCTAAAGGAGCTTTCTTT.

Note on this clonotype: The junction does not match germline at one end; this may be a read error. This rearrangement joins TRBV4-1 to TRBJ1-5; the D is unclear. This CDR3 region has 15 residues. Germline lookup yields CDR1 MGHRA and CDR2 YSYEKL. CDR3 DNA sequence: TGTGCCAGCAGCCCAGTCCGGGGTCACAATCAGCCCCAGCATTTT. Amino acids: CASSPVRGHNQPQHF.